This TCR beta chain came from a study of blood T cells in healthy people across ages (dated by TCRdb to between 2014 and 2017). Background on the whole study: In model experiments, template switching captured about one uniquely barcoded TCR beta cDNA molecule for every two T cells. For two donors (one aged 18 to 30 and one aged 80 or older), the study analyzed two additional independent replicas of 1 million unique cDNA reads from the same blood draw. The study measured age-related changes in TCR beta repertoire diversity using deep sequencing normalized with unique cDNA molecular identifiers. To avoid experimental bias, donors of different ages were spread randomly across the sequencing lanes. Donors were grouped into four age groups: young (average 16 years), middle-aged (under 40), aged (over 55) and long-lived (around 80). What the study reported, not specific to this receptor: Compared with the aged group, the long-lived group had more naive CD4+ T cells, fewer expanded clones and increased TCR diversity, suggesting age selection. There was a strong correlation between observed TCR beta diversity and the percentage of naive T cells measured by flow cytometry. Observed TCR beta diversity per million T cells fell roughly linearly with age, and a significant reduction was already apparent by age around 40. Bulk unsorted PBMC profiling prevented conclusive comparison of naive and antigen-experienced compartments. Estimates of total diversity based on one million sequenced T cells were considered lower bounds and underestimates. Because donor CMV infection status was unknown, age-related changes in expanded clonotypes were potentially confounded.

CDR1 and CDR2, looked up from the germline V gene, are KGHDR and SFDVKD. Including cysteine and phenylalanine, the CDR3 has 15 amino acids. Only the CDR3 DNA stays, 45 bases, in frame from base 1. Library method: 5' RACE. Reads for this sample came from an Illumina HiSeq 2500. A second PCR of about 6 to 12 cycles was run with a J-beta primer mix and a sample-barcoded 5' primer. Each TCR beta cDNA molecule received a unique molecular identifier from a template-switch 5' adaptor carrying 12 random nucleotides. Each sample yielded at least 3 million CDR3-containing paired-end reads. First-strand cDNA was synthesized from all RNA with the Mint cDNA synthesis kit, primed by a TRBC-specific oligonucleotide. Following uracil-DNA glycosylase treatment, all cDNA underwent a first 18-cycle PCR with the universal primers M1SS and BC2_uni_R. The published analysis was carried out like this. Normalization of each sample was performed by random selection of 1 million high-quality reads, each carrying a distinct molecular identifier. Reads with shared molecular identifiers were discarded instead of being binned into consensus sequences. MiTCR, with a Q25 quality threshold and the strictest error-elimination algorithm, was used for CDR3 identification, clonotype clustering and error correction. A nonparametric unseen species model with Euler transformation was used to estimate lower-bound total TCR beta diversity. TCRdb redid the processing of the public reads, applying fastp at Q25 and MiXCR, and retained in-frame beta chains. For every CDR3 protein sequence, its rows merge into one entry that carries the most common genes and DNA. The V and J calls come from TCRdb's annotation, not from the publication. The sample records about 630,000 distinct CDR3 sequences, roughly 20% of which are singletons. The ten largest make up around 3.4% of the sample.

The roughly 39 donors, aged about 6 to 100 years, were systemically healthy Caucasian individuals from Russia. Each donor gave approximately 10 milliliters of peripheral blood, collected into EDTA-treated Vacutainer tubes. PBMCs were isolated by Ficoll-Paque density-gradient centrifugation, with at least 6 million obtained per sample. Total RNA, at least 5 micrograms per sample, was extracted from PBMCs with Trizol reagent. For every donor, an aliquot of PBMCs went through flow cytometry to measure the percentages of naive CD45RAhigh/CD27high T cells. Details on this clonotype: The specificity of this receptor is unknown. One junction end disagrees with the germline gene, perhaps due to a read error.

Sequenced: blood. The V and J genes are TRBV24-1 and TRBJ2-7, and perhaps TRBD2 as D gene, on 5 matching bases. This sequence was found in a man aged 65 to 79 in good health. The CDR3: CATSDPSDSAGVTFF. The base sequence is TGTGCCACCAGTGACCCTTCGGATAGTGCGGGTGTTACGTTCTTC.